Below, 15 T cell receptor beta chains from the same sample are listed, as sequenced in a study of blood T cell repertoires in COVID-19. Clones were sequenced by immunoSEQ multiplex PCR, and TCRdb holds only the in-frame ones, with some missing. This sample carries about 210,000 clones, about nine tenths of them seen once, and the ten largest clones take over 9%. The material sequenced was PBMCs or T cells enriched from blood (not recorded which). The receptors here all came from a man younger than 35 with acute COVID-19.

This clone appeared once. The rearrangement links TRBV11-2 to TRBJ1-1; 9 bases align to TRBD1. V lost 7 bases, J lost 4 bases, and 7 bases stayed unmatched. Looked up from germline, CDR1 is SGHAT and CDR2 is FQNNGV. The CDR3 is 14 residues long. CDR3 residues: CASTWDRDSTEAFF. Here the CDR3 DNA reads TGTGCCAGCACCTGGGACAGGGATAGCACTGAAGCTTTCTTT.

The V call is TRBV4-3, the J call TRBJ2-7, with D perhaps matching TRBD1 (5 bases). The CDR3 runs to 15 residues. The germline CDR1 and CDR2 sequences are LGHNA and YSLEER. V was trimmed by 1 base and J by 2 bases, leaving 12 bases between them. This chain's CDR3 is CASSQGTGPTYEQYF. CDR3 sequence (DNA): TGCGCCAGCAGCCAAGGTACAGGTCCCACCTACGAGCAGTACTTC.

This chain connects TRBV3-1 (or the pseudogene TRBV3-2) to TRBJ2-1; D is ambiguous. V was cut by 0 bases and J by 3 bases, with 6 bases left in between. The germline V gene encodes CDR1 LGHDT and CDR2 YNNKEL (reference sequence). This CDR3 spans 14 amino acids. The CDR3 protein is CASSQDPDYNEQFF. The CDR3 DNA is TGTGCCAGCAGCCAAGATCCAGACTACAATGAGCAGTTCTTC.

The chain has TRBV25-1 and TRBJ2-1; TRBD2 is a possible D gene (7 bases). V lost 3 bases, J lost 0 bases, and 12 bases lay in between. Germline-derived CDR1 and CDR2 are MGHDK and SYGVNS. This CDR3 comprises 16 residues. The CDR3 protein is CASSDGGAGSYNEQFF. The CDR3 coding sequence is TGTGCCAGCAGTGATGGGGGGGCTGGCTCCTACAATGAGCAGTTCTTC.

V usage is TRBV28 and J usage is TRBJ2-7; perhaps TRBD1 as D (6 bases). Trimming took off 6 bases at V and 0 bases at J, with 9 bases between the two ends. The CDR3 runs to 13 residues. Germline V lookup: CDR1 MDHEN, CDR2 SYDVKM. The CDR3 DNA sequence: TGTGCCAGCAGACGGGACATCTCCTACGAGCAGTACTTC. This encodes CASRRDISYEQYF. Together with reference TRBV28 and TRBJ2-7, the CDR3 gives the full variable domain: DVKVTQSSRYLVKRTGEKVFLECVQDMDHENMFWYRQDPGLGLRLIYFSYDVKMKEKGDIPEGYSVSREKKERFSLILESASTNQTSMYLCASRRDISYEQYFGPGTRLTVT.

This clone was detected only once. The J gene is TRBJ2-5, the V gene TRBV24-1, with 8 bases fitting TRBD1. The CDR3 consists of 15 residues. Germline V gene lookup returns CDR1 KGHDR and CDR2 SFDVKD. With V trimmed by 4 bases and J by 5 bases, 8 bases remained unmatched. The CDR3 loop reads CATSDPGTGRETQYF. CDR3 DNA sequence: TGTGCCACCAGTGACCCTGGGACAGGCAGGGAGACCCAGTACTTC.

This rearrangement joins TRBV7-9 to TRBJ2-1; D is unclear. Germline V gives CDR1 SEHNR, CDR2 FQNEAQ (reference sequence). V was pared by 2 bases and J by 6 bases, with 11 bases between. CDR3 size: 14 residues. The CDR3 DNA follows: TGTGCCAGCAGCTTACCTTTCCGGGTCAATGAGCAGTTCTTC. As protein: CASSLPFRVNEQFF.

The count of this clone is one. One end of the junction fails to match germline, which may point to a read error. The genes are TRBV11-1 and TRBJ2-3, with 11 positions matching TRBD2. Germline V gene sequence: CDR1 SGHAT, CDR2 FQDESV (reference sequence). The CDR3 length is 15 residues. The CDR3 spells CASSLAGGGADTQYF. DNA for the CDR3: TGTGCCAGCAGCCTAGCGGGAGGTGGCGCAGATACGCAGTATTTT.

The CDR3 DNA is TGTGCCAGCAGTTTAAGCAGGCTAAGTGAAGCTTTCTTT. Its protein product is CASSLSRLSEAFF. This rearrangement joins TRBV12-3 or TRBV12-4 to TRBJ1-1; no clear D gene. The CDR3 has 13 residues. The V end was cut by 2 bases, the J end by 7 bases, with 11 bases between.

V is TRBV27 and J is TRBJ1-3; D may be TRBD1 (5 bases). V was clipped by 5 bases and J by 0 bases, with 11 bases between them. Germline CDR1 reads MNHEY; CDR2 reads SMNVEV (reference sequence). The CDR3 runs to 15 residues. Here the CDR3 DNA reads TGTGCCAGCAGTCCTGGTGGGGCCTCTGGAAACACCATATATTTT. Protein product: CASSPGGASGNTIYF.

The V gene is TRBV5-5, the J gene TRBJ1-2; D uncertain. The V end was cut by 2 bases, the J end by 0 bases, with 11 bases between. The CDR3 is 15 residues long. Germline V gene sequence: CDR1 SGHKS, CDR2 YYEKEE (reference sequence). The chain's CDR3 is CASSLMVDTNYGYTF. The CDR3 bases are TGTGCCAGCAGCTTAATGGTAGATACTAACTATGGCTACACCTTC.

The V gene is TRBV27, the J gene TRBJ1-2; 10 bases line up with TRBD1. Germline trimming cut 5 bases from V and 5 bases from J; bases unmatched to any gene: 8. Germline values: CDR1 MNHEY, CDR2 SMNVEV (reference sequence). The CDR3 length is 15 residues. DNA of the CDR3: TGTGCCAGCAGTCCCGGGACAGGGGACAGGTATGGCTACACCTTC. It translates to CASSPGTGDRYGYTF.

A single count supports this clone. This chain uses TRBV12-3 or TRBV12-4 with TRBJ2-2, with D uncertain. The V end lost 7 bases, the J end lost 2 bases, and 8 bases lay between the germline ends. CDR3 size: 13 residues. Written as DNA, the CDR3 is TGTGCCAGCAATGACTTAAACACCGGGGAGCTGTTTTTT. Encoded protein: CASNDLNTGELFF.

The rearrangement uses TRBV27 and TRBJ2-1; 8 positions match TRBD1. V dropped 1 base and J dropped 8; count of bases not matched to a gene: 10. Germline assignment: CDR1 MNHEY and CDR2 SMNVEV (reference sequence). The CDR3 has 16 residues. CDR3 sequence: CASSLWGQGARDEQFF. CDR3 nucleotides: TGTGCCAGCAGTTTATGGGGGCAGGGGGCTAGGGATGAGCAGTTCTTC.

This clone was counted once. This chain links TRBV27 with TRBJ2-7; TRBD1 agrees at 8 bases. This CDR3 comprises 19 residues. Per the germline V gene, CDR1 is MNHEY and CDR2 is SMNVEV (reference sequence). V lost 8 bases and J lost 3; bases outside the gene matches: 24. CDR3 DNA sequence: TGTGCCAGCGGATCGTTCCTAGAGCGACAGGGGACTGGTTTCTACGAGCAGTACTTC. Amino acid sequence: CASGSFLERQGTGFYEQYF.